Listed here is a single T cell receptor beta chain. Antigen specificity is unknown. This entry belongs to a study of CXCR3-negative and CXCR3-positive naive CD8 T cells. The length of the CDR3 is 11 residues. The germline CDR1 and CDR2 sequences are SGHRS and YFSETQ. cDNA libraries for TRB were generated by 5' RACE incorporating UMI labels. TCRdb reworked the 5' RACE reads into one entry per CDR3 protein, no DNA. Recorded for this sample: some 130,000 distinct CDR3 sequences. Naive CD8+ T cells showed a CD45RO-CCR7+CD27+CD95- phenotype. Points from the study as a whole: Memory CD8+ cells showed much lower diversity, while both naive subsets displayed comparably high diversity. TRB CDR3 properties served as the basis for inferring TCR strength, and surface CD5 was comparable between naive subsets.

V is TRBV5-1 and J is TRBJ1-1. Sequenced sample: naive CXCR3- CD8+ T cells from blood. Specified subset: CD45RO-CCR7+CD27+CD95- naive CD8+ T cells lacking CXCR3 (TNR3-). The sequence was collected from a human donor in good health. Some clones in this sample may be carry-over from other donors' samples. The CDR3 loop reads CASSLWAEAFF. Using reference TRBV5-1 and TRBJ1-1 for the parts outside the CDR3, the full variable domain is KAGVTQTPRYLIKTRGQQVTLSCSPISGHRSVSWYQQTPGQGLQFLFEYFSETQRNKGNFPGRFSGRQFSNSRSEMNVSTLELGDSALYLCASSLWAEAFFGQGTRLTVV.